The sequence of this TCR beta chain was determined in a study of blood T cells in healthy people across ages. Study outcomes and limitations: TCR beta diversity correlated strongly with naive T cell percentage.

This clonotype came up a few times. What it recognizes is unknown. A second about 6 to 11 cycle PCR used barcoded and J-beta primers. TCRdb ran MiXCR on the 5' RACE reads and lists one entry per CDR3 protein. The table has fewer than 1.5 million distinct CDR3 sequences, around 39% seen once. The authors drew about 10 milliliters of peripheral blood from each donor. The germline CDR1 and CDR2 sequences are SEHNR and FQNEAQ (reference sequence). V lost 5 bases, J lost 0 bases, and 23 bases lay in between. The CDR3 length is 18 residues. The TCR comes from a woman younger than 35 in good health. The chain uses TRBV7-9 and TRBJ2-7; D might be TRBD2 (6 bases). Sequencing input: blood. For the CDR3, the DNA is TGTGCCAGCAGCCCATCCATCACGGCGGGACTGCTCTCCTACGAGCAGTACTTC. This sequence encodes CASSPSITAGLLSYEQYF.